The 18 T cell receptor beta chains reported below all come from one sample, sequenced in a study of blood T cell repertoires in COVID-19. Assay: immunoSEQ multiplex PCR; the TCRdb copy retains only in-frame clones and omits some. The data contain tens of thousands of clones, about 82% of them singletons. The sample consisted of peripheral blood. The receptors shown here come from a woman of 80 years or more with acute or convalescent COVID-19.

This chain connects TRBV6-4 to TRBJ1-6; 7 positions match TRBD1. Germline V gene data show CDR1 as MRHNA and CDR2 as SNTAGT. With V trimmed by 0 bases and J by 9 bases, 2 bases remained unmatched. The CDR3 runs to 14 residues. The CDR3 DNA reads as TGTGCCAGCAGTGACTCAAACAGGGGTTCACCCCTCCACTTT. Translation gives CASSDSNRGSPLHF.

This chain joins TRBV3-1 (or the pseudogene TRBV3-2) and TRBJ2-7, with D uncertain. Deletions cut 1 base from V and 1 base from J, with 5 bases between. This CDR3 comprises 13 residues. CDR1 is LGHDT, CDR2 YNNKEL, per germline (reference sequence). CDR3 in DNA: TGTGCCAGCAGCCAAGTCCGGTCCTACGAGCAGTACTTC. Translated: CASSQVRSYEQYF.

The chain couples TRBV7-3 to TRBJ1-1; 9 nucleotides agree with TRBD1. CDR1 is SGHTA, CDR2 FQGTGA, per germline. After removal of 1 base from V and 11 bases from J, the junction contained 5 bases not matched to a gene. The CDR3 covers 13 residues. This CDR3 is CASSLNRGQYAFF. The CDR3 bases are TGTGCCAGCAGCTTAAACAGGGGGCAATACGCTTTCTTT.

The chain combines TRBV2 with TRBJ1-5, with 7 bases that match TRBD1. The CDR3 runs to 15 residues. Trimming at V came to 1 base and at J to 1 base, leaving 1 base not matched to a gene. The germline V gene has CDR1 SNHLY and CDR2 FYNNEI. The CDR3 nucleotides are TGTGCCAGCAGTGAAGAGGGGGCGAGCAATCAGCCCCAGCATTTT. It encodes CASSEEGASNQPQHF.

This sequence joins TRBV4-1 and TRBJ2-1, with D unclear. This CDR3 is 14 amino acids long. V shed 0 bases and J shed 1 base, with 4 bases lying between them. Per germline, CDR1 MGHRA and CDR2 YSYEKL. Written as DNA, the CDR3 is TGCGCCAGCAGCCAAGATATTTCCTACAATGAGCAGTTCTTC. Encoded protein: CASSQDISYNEQFF.

CDR3 sequence: CASSDSTGSTDTQYF. The CDR3 DNA sequence: TGTGCCAGCAGTGATAGTACAGGCAGCACAGATACGCAGTATTTT. The V and J genes are TRBV6-1 and TRBJ2-3, with a weak D call TRBD1 (5 bases). The CDR3 length is 15 residues. With 3 bases removed from V and 0 bases from J, the gap between germline ends came to 10 bases. The germline CDR1 and CDR2 sequences are MNHNS and SASEGT.

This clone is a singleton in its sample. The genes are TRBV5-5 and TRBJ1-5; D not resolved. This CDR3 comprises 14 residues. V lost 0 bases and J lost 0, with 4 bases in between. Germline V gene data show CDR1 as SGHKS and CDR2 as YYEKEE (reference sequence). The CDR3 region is CASSLVVSNQPQHF. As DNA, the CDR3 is TGTGCCAGCAGCTTGGTCGTTAGCAATCAGCCCCAGCATTTT.

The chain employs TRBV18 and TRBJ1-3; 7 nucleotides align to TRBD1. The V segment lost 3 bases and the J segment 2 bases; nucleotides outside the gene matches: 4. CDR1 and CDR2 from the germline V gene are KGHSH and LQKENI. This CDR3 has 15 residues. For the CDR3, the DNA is TGTGCCAGCTCACCCACAGGGGTCCCTGGAAACACCATATATTTT. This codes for CASSPTGVPGNTIYF.

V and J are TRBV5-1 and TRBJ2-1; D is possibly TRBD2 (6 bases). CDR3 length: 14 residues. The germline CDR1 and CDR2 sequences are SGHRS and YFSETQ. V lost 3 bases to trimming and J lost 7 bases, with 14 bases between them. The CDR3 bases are TGCGCCAGCAGCTCCCCGGGAGCGTGGAATGAGCAGTTCTTC. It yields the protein CASSSPGAWNEQFF.

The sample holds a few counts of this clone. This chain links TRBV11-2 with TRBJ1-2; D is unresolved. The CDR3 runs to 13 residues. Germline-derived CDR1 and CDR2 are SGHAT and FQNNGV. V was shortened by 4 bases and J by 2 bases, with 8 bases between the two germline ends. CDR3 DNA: TGTGCCAGCAGCTCCTTTGCGAACTATGGCTACACCTTC. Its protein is CASSSFANYGYTF.

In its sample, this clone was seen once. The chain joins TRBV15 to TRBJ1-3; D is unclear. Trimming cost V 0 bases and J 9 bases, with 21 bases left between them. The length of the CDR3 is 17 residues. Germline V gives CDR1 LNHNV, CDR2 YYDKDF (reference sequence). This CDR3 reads CATSRDQTERKVGTIYF. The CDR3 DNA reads TGTGCCACCAGCAGAGATCAAACAGAAAGGAAAGTCGGCACCATATATTTT.

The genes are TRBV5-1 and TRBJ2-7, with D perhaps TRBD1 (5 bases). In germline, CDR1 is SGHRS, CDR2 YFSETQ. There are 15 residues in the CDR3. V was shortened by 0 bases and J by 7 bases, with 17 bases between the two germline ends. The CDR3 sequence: CASSLGAGSLYEQYF. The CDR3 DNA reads TGCGCCAGCAGCTTGGGCGCAGGGTCCCTCTATGAGCAGTACTTC.

The CDR3 loop is CASSFGQGDRETQYF. The DNA for the CDR3 is TGTGCCAGCAGCTTCGGACAGGGGGATCGAGAGACCCAGTACTTC. The genes are TRBV11-1 and TRBJ2-5; 10 bases fit TRBD1. The CDR3 runs 15 residues. V shed 3 bases, J shed 4 bases, and the junction held 5 bases outside the gene matches. Germline V gives CDR1 SGHAT, CDR2 FQDESV (reference sequence).

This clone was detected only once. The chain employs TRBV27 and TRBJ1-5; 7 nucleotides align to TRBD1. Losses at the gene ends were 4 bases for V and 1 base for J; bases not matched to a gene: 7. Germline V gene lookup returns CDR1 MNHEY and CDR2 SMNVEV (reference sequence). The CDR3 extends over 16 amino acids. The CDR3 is CASSSRGDRSNQPQHF. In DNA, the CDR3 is TGTGCCAGCAGTTCAAGGGGGGACAGAAGCAATCAGCCCCAGCATTTT.

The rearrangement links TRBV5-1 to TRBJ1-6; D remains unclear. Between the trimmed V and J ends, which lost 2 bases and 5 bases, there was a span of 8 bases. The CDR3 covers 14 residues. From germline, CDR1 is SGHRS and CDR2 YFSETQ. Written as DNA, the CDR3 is TGCGCCAGCAGCTTCGGGTCGAATAATTCACCCCTCCACTTT. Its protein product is CASSFGSNNSPLHF.

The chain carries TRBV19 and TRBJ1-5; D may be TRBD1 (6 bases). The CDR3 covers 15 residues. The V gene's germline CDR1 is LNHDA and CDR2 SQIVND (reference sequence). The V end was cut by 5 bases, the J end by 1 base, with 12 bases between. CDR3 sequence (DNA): TGTGCCAGTAGTGCACAGGGCTGGAGCAATCAGCCCCAGCATTTT. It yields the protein CASSAQGWSNQPQHF.

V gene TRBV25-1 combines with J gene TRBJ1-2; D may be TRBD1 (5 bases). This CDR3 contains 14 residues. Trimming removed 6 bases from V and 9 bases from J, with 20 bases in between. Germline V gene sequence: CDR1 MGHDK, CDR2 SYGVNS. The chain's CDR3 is CASRQAGQAISYTF. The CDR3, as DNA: TGTGCCAGCAGACAAGCGGGGCAGGCGATTAGCTACACCTTC.

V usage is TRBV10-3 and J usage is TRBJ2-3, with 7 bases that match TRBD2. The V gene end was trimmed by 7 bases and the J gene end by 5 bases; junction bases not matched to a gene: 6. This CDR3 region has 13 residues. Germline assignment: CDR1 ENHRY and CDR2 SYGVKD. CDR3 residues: CAITEGGLDTQYF. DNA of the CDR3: TGTGCCATCACCGAGGGAGGGTTAGATACGCAGTATTTT.